One and the same sample provided the 21 T cell receptor beta chains below, sequenced in a study of T cell repertoires in cytomegalovirus infection. Via MiXCR, TCRdb re-called the reads, giving one row per CDR3 protein. Of some 680,000 distinct CDR3 sequences in the sample, under 40% were seen once. Sequencing was performed on PBMCs. These receptors came from a human donor in good health (CMV status not recorded). Some clones in this sample may be carry-over from other donors' samples.

Many counts were recorded for this clonotype. The chain recombines TRBV7-2 with TRBJ2-4, with a tentative D call TRBD2 (6 bases). Deletions cut 6 bases from V and 7 bases from J, with 16 bases between. This CDR3 region has 14 residues. Germline CDR1 SGHTA, CDR2 FQGNSA. Here the CDR3 DNA reads TGTGCCAGCAGTCGTGGACCCGGGGGTAACATTCAGTACTTC. Amino acids: CASSRGPGGNIQYF.

In nucleotides, the CDR3 is TGTGCCAGTAGTATAACCCCAAACACTGAAGCTTTCTTT. This translates into CASSITPNTEAFF. V gene TRBV19 combines with J gene TRBJ1-1, with D hard to call. Germline lookup yields CDR1 LNHDA and CDR2 SQIVND (reference sequence). The V end was cut by 2 bases, the J end by 2 bases, with 6 bases between. This CDR3 spans 13 amino acids.

V is TRBV6-6 and J is TRBJ1-1; TRBD1 might be the D (5 bases). V lost 7 bases and J lost 2, with 11 bases in between. Germline CDR1 reads MNHNY; CDR2 reads SVGAGI (reference sequence). The CDR3 covers 13 residues. The CDR3: CASKKTVNTEAFF. In DNA form, the CDR3 reads TGTGCCAGCAAAAAGACAGTTAACACTGAAGCTTTCTTT.

The J gene is TRBJ2-3, the V gene TRBV20-1, with TRBD2 matching over 13 bases. This CDR3 has 16 amino acids. Germline V lookup: CDR1 DFQATT, CDR2 SNEGSKA (reference sequence). The V segment lost 6 bases and the J segment 1 base; nucleotides outside the gene matches: 7. This CDR3 is CSAVLAGGLRTDTQYF. The CDR3 DNA sequence: TGCAGTGCCGTACTAGCGGGAGGGCTCCGCACAGATACGCAGTATTTT.

Concerning this clonotype itself: The final CDR3 position lacks the conserved phenylalanine or tryptophan, pointing to a likely read error. V gene TRBV7-2 combines with J gene TRBJ2-3; TRBD2 aligns across 7 bases. Germline V gene sequence: CDR1 SGHTA, CDR2 FQGNSA. The CDR3 is 17 amino acids. CDR3: CASSLFGRSRDTDTQYS. CDR3 DNA sequence: TGTGCAAGCAGCTTATTCGGGAGGTCTCGGGACACAGATACGCAGTATTCT.

This clonotype was seen more than once but under ten times. The gene calls are TRBV7-2 and TRBJ2-7, with D possibly TRBD2 on 6 matching bases. Trimming cost V 5 bases and J 6 bases, with 20 bases left between them. This CDR3 has 15 residues. Germline CDR1 and CDR2: SGHTA and FQGNSA. This CDR3 is CASSPPGTSSREQYF. The CDR3, as DNA: TGTGCCAGCAGCCCACCCGGGACTTCCTCCCGCGAGCAGTACTTC. Full variable domain (remainder filled in from reference TRBV7-2 and TRBJ2-7): GAGVSQSPSNKVTEKGKDVELRCDPISGHTALYWYRQSLGQGLEFLIYFQGNSAPDKSGLPSDRFSAERTGGSVSTLTIQRTQQEDSAVYLCASSPPGTSSREQYFGPGTRLTVT.

This clonotype was found a few times. The chain links TRBV27 to TRBJ1-6; 10 bases align to TRBD1. J gave up 9 bases and V 2 bases, and 1 base lay outside the gene matches. Germline V gene lookup returns CDR1 MNHEY and CDR2 SMNVEV (reference sequence). The CDR3 extends over 14 amino acids. CDR3 sequence: CASSLGTGVSPLHF. DNA of the CDR3: TGTGCCAGCAGTTTAGGGACAGGGGTTTCACCCCTCCACTTT.

The V gene is TRBV7-3, the J gene TRBJ2-6; a possible D gene is TRBD2 (6 bases). The CDR3 runs 18 residues. Germline lookup yields CDR1 SGHTA and CDR2 FQGTGA. The ends were cut back, 2 bases at V and 0 bases at J, with 14 bases in the middle. The CDR3 loop reads CASSLGRNSYSGANVLTF. CDR3 coding DNA: TGTGCCAGCAGCTTAGGGAGGAACAGCTACTCTGGGGCCAACGTCCTGACTTTC.

The chain has TRBV29-1 and TRBJ2-2; D is ambiguous. Germline V gene lookup returns CDR1 SQVTM and CDR2 ANQGSEA. There are 13 residues in the CDR3. The germline V and J ends were trimmed by 4 bases and 1 base, with 7 bases remaining between them. CDR3 region: CSVGRRNTGELFF. In DNA, the CDR3 is TGCAGCGTTGGGCGGAGGAACACCGGGGAGCTGTTTTTT.

This clonotype was observed at least ten times. The rearrangement uses TRBV7-2 and TRBJ2-7; the D gene is possibly TRBD1 (5 bases). The V end lost 3 bases, the J end lost 6 bases, and 15 bases lay between the germline ends. Germline lookup yields CDR1 SGHTA and CDR2 FQGNSA. This CDR3 is built from 14 residues. The CDR3 loop is CASSFREGYGEQYF. DNA for the CDR3: TGTGCCAGCAGCTTCAGGGAAGGATACGGCGAGCAGTACTTC.

On this clonotype itself: This may be a read error: a much more frequent sequence differs by one nucleotide. The rearrangement joins TRBV12-3 or TRBV12-4 to TRBJ2-1; a possible D gene is TRBD2 (6 bases). This CDR3 comprises 14 residues. The V end was cut by 6 bases, the J end by 6 bases, with 15 bases between. CDR3 residues: CASRLTGDGNEQFF. CDR3 nucleotides: TGTGCCAGCAGACTAACGGGAGATGGCAATGAGCAGTTCTTC.

This chain connects TRBV2 to TRBJ1-1; D remains ambiguous. Per germline, CDR1 SNHLY and CDR2 FYNNEI. The CDR3 is 13 amino acids. V was clipped by 8 bases and J by 2 bases, with 12 bases between them. The CDR3 spells CASRRTANTEAFF. CDR3 bases: TGTGCCAGCCGACGGACGGCCAACACTGAAGCTTTCTTT.

This clonotype was recorded a few times. CDR3 in DNA: TGTGCCAGCAAACCCGGGCCAGCTAACTATGGCTACACCTTC. Protein: CASKPGPANYGYTF. This rearrangement joins TRBV6-4 to TRBJ1-2; D not resolved. The CDR3 is 14 amino acids. Germline CDR1 and CDR2: MRHNA and SNTAGT. V lost 7 bases and J 0 bases, leaving 12 bases between the germline ends.

The chain has TRBV6-6 and TRBJ2-7, with D unresolved. The germline CDR1 and CDR2 sequences are MNHNY and SVGAGI (reference sequence). V shed 0 bases and J shed 6 bases, with 12 bases lying between them. This CDR3 contains 14 residues. The DNA for the CDR3 is TGTGCCAGCAGTTACTCGATCAGTATTAGCGAGCAGTACTTC. Its protein is CASSYSISISEQYF.

The rearrangement joins TRBV28 to TRBJ2-3, with a possible D match to TRBD2 (6 bases). This CDR3 region has 11 residues. The germline V gene encodes CDR1 MDHEN and CDR2 SYDVKM. With 6 bases removed from V and 13 bases from J, the gap between germline ends came to 14 bases. CDR3 nucleotides: TGTGCCAGCAGGGGGACTTTCATTAAGTATTTT. Translation: CASRGTFIKYF.

The J gene is TRBJ2-1, the V gene TRBV7-4; TRBD2 aligns across 7 bases. The CDR3 is 18 amino acids. The V segment lost 2 bases and the J segment 4 bases; nucleotides outside the gene matches: 14. Germline V gives CDR1 SGHVT, CDR2 SQSDAQ. The CDR3 sequence is CASSLLLSAGWSYNEQFF. The CDR3 nucleotides are TGTGCCAGCAGCTTACTACTGTCAGCGGGGTGGTCGTACAATGAGCAGTTCTTC.

The chain has TRBV6-5 and TRBJ1-6; D is ambiguous. With 0 bases removed from V and 9 bases from J, the gap between germline ends came to 21 bases. The CDR3 totals 18 residues. Germline CDR1 MNHEY, CDR2 SVGAGI. The CDR3 sequence is CASSYSPGMIERGSPLHF. CDR3 in DNA: TGTGCCAGCAGTTACTCTCCCGGGATGATAGAACGGGGTTCACCCCTCCACTTT.

In this sample, this clonotype turned up a few times. CDR3 DNA: TGTGCCATCAGTGAGGTACGGAGCACAGATACGCAGTATTTT. Translating gives CAISEVRSTDTQYF. The chain is built from TRBV10-3 and TRBJ2-3; D not resolved. CDR1 is ENHRY, CDR2 SYGVKD, per germline. CDR3 length equals 14 residues. Trimming removed 2 bases at V and 0 bases at J, with 6 bases between.

The chain links TRBV19 to TRBJ2-2; 11 positions agree with TRBD1. The V gene's germline CDR1 is LNHDA and CDR2 SQIVND (reference sequence). Unmatched junction bases numbered 8, after V lost 6 bases and J lost 5 bases. The CDR3 is 16 amino acids. CDR3 nucleotide sequence: TGTGCCAGTAGCCGGACAGGGGGCGCGAGGACCGGGGAGCTGTTTTTT. Translating gives CASSRTGGARTGELFF.

This clonotype was found a few times. V usage is TRBV28 and J usage is TRBJ2-3, with D perhaps TRBD2 (7 bases). The CDR3 loop spans 17 amino acids. Germline V CDR1 and CDR2: MDHEN, SYDVKM. Trimming took off 5 bases at V and 2 bases at J, with 20 bases between the two ends. The CDR3 DNA is TGTGCCAGCAGTCCCCCCCTTGGGGGGGGGCTCACAGATACGCAGTATTTT. Translated: CASSPPLGGGLTDTQYF.

The chain combines TRBV6-2 or TRBV6-3 with TRBJ1-4; no clear D. The CDR3 is made up of 15 amino acids. V shed 0 bases and J shed 8 bases, with 13 bases lying between them. Per germline, CDR1 MNHEY and CDR2 SVGEGT. CDR3 DNA sequence: TGTGCCAGCAGTTACTCGTCCCGGGGTCAAGAAAAACTGTTTTTT. Translating gives CASSYSSRGQEKLFF.